A single sample gave rise to the 7 T cell receptor beta chains below, sequenced in a study of OX40 agonist ivuxolimab in advanced cancers. Sequenced by immunoSEQ multiplex PCR; TCRdb stores in-frame clones only, minus some. This sample carries about 48,000 clones, around 86% of them seen once, and the ten largest clones take approximately 2%. The material sequenced was CD4+ or CD8+ T cells sorted from blood, taken in a trial of the OX40 agonist ivuxolimab. Receptors were obtained from an adult with an advanced solid tumor such as melanoma, head and neck, liver or kidney cancer.

The CDR3 region is CSVDFQANTGELFF. In nucleotides, the CDR3 is TGCAGCGTTGATTTTCAGGCGAACACCGGGGAGCTGTTTTTT. V is TRBV29-1 and J is TRBJ2-2, with D unresolved. CDR3 length equals 14 residues. CDR1 is SQVTM and CDR2 is ANQGSEA in the germline V gene. V gave up 3 bases and J gave up 0 bases, with 8 bases separating them.

CDR3 sequence: CASSFGLAGTYEQYF. The CDR3 DNA reads TGTGCCAGCAGCTTTGGACTAGCGGGGACCTACGAGCAGTACTTC. The chain uses TRBV7-6 and TRBJ2-7; 12 bases fit TRBD2. After removal of 3 bases from V and 2 bases from J, the junction contained 2 bases not matched to a gene. This CDR3 has 15 amino acids. The germline V gene has CDR1 SGHVS and CDR2 FNYEAQ.

The chain employs TRBV10-3 and TRBJ1-2; TRBD1 agrees at 7 bases. Germline V lookup: CDR1 ENHRY, CDR2 SYGVKD. The CDR3 length is 14 residues. V lost 6 bases and J lost 2; bases outside the gene matches: 6. In DNA form, the CDR3 reads TGTGCCATCAGGACGGACAGGCAAAACTATGGCTACACCTTC. Its translation is CAIRTDRQNYGYTF.

The chain carries TRBV5-4 and TRBJ2-3; D may be TRBD1 or TRBD2 (5 bases each). The CDR3 is 14 amino acids. Germline V gene lookup returns CDR1 SGHNT and CDR2 YYREEE (reference sequence). V lost 3 bases and J lost 2, with 10 bases in between. Here the CDR3 DNA reads TGTGCCAGCAGCTACCGGGACCCCACAGATACGCAGTATTTT. Translated: CASSYRDPTDTQYF.

The chain joins TRBV5-1 to TRBJ2-3; D gene ambiguous. V was shortened by 0 bases and J by 1 base, with 9 bases between the two germline ends. This CDR3 comprises 15 residues. Per the germline V gene, CDR1 is SGHRS and CDR2 is YFSETQ. The CDR3, as DNA: TGCGCCAGCAGCTTGGTTGACTCCCGCACAGATACGCAGTATTTT. Protein: CASSLVDSRTDTQYF.

CDR3 nucleotides: TGTGCCAGCAGCCCCCGGGACACTAATGAGCAGTTCTTC. Protein sequence: CASSPRDTNEQFF. The J gene is TRBJ2-1, the V gene TRBV11-3, with D possibly being TRBD1 (6 bases). The CDR3 is made up of 13 amino acids. The germline gives CDR1 SGHNT, CDR2 YENEEA. Trimming cost V 5 bases and J 7 bases, with 12 bases left between them.

The chain carries TRBV29-1 and TRBJ1-5, with D perhaps matching TRBD1 (6 bases). V lost 0 bases to trimming and J lost 7 bases, with 22 bases between them. The CDR3 contains 17 residues. Per germline, CDR1 SQVTM and CDR2 ANQGSEA. The CDR3 DNA sequence: TGCAGCGTTGAAGATCCTTTTGTGGCACAGGGTGGACAGCCCCAGCATTTT. Its translation: CSVEDPFVAQGGQPQHF. The whole variable domain, remainder taken from reference TRBV29-1 and TRBJ1-5, is SAVISQKPSRDICQRGTSLTIQCQVDSQVTMMFWYRQQPGQSLTLIATANQGSEATYESGFVIDKFPISRPNLTFSTLTVSNMSPEDSSIYLCSVEDPFVAQGGQPQHFGDGTRLSIL.